The 29 T cell receptor beta chains below were found in one sample sequenced in a study of response to subunit inactivated influenza vaccine (dated by TCRdb to 2016 to 2019). Libraries were built with RT-PCR. Reads for this sample came from an Illumina HiSeq 2500. Starting from the raw public reads, TCRdb applied fastp trimming at Q25, assembled clones with MiXCR and retained in-frame beta chains. Rows merge per CDR3 protein into single entries with the most common DNA and genes. This sample holds about 300,000 distinct CDR3 sequences; over 20% were observed only once. The top ten constitute 10% of the sample. Sequenced material: PBMCs from blood, taken less than 22 months after vaccination. All receptors derive from a man between 45 and 75 years old who received an inactivated influenza vaccine. Donor details come from another sample of the same person, matched by shared clones.

Here the CDR3 DNA reads TGCAGTGCTAGCTGGAATTCCGGGACTAGAGGCGAGACCCAGTACTTC. Amino acids: CSASWNSGTRGETQYF. The chain has TRBV20-1 and TRBJ2-5, with TRBD2 matching 8 bases. The trim removed 3 bases at V and 5 bases at J, leaving 14 bases unmatched. The CDR3 runs 16 residues. The germline gives CDR1 DFQATT, CDR2 SNEGSKA (reference sequence).

The chain uses TRBV3-1 and TRBJ1-5, with D maybe TRBD1 (5 bases). V lost 0 bases and J 3 bases, leaving 9 bases between the germline ends. The CDR3 totals 15 residues. The germline CDR1 and CDR2 sequences are LGHDT and YNNKEL (reference sequence). The CDR3 region has the DNA TGTGCCAGCAGCCAAGATTCAGGGAACAATCAGCCCCAGCATTTT. It codes for CASSQDSGNNQPQHF.

The rearrangement links TRBV30 to TRBJ1-5; the match to TRBD1 covers 9 bases. V was pared by 3 bases and J by 1 base, with 10 bases of the junction left unmatched. Germline-derived CDR1 and CDR2 are GTSNPN and SVGIG (reference sequence). The CDR3 extends over 17 amino acids. In DNA, the CDR3 is TGTGCCTGGAGGCTCTCTCTTGGACAGGGGAGCAATCAGCCCCAGCATTTT. This codes for CAWRLSLGQGSNQPQHF.

Only a few counts were recorded for this clonotype. V gene TRBV29-1 combines with J gene TRBJ1-3; 8 bases are a match to TRBD1. V gave up 4 bases and J gave up 2 bases; unmatched junction bases: 7. The CDR3 extends over 15 amino acids. The germline gives CDR1 SQVTM, CDR2 ANQGSEA. The CDR3 DNA reads TGCAGCGTTGTTACGGCAGGGGGCACTGGAAACACCATATATTTT. Translating gives CSVVTAGGTGNTIYF.

V and J are TRBV11-2 and TRBJ1-3, with D hard to call. The V end was cut by 1 base, the J end by 0 bases, with 10 bases between. Germline V lookup: CDR1 SGHAT, CDR2 FQNNGV. CDR3 length: 16 amino acids. The CDR3 loop reads CASSLGPSYSGNTIYF. CDR3 DNA: TGTGCCAGCAGCTTAGGACCTTCCTACTCTGGAAACACCATATATTTT.

This clonotype came up a few times. V gene TRBV6-2 or TRBV6-3 combines with J gene TRBJ2-7; 8 bases agree with TRBD2. This CDR3 region has 18 residues. Trimming removed 5 bases from V and 7 bases from J; junction bases left unmatched: 22. Germline assignment: CDR1 MNHEY and CDR2 SVGEGT. CDR3 DNA sequence: TGTGCCAGCAGTCCCGGCCTCCTGAAACTAGCGGCCCCACTTGAGCAGTACTTC. Its protein product is CASSPGLLKLAAPLEQYF.

The chain couples TRBV6-1 to TRBJ1-5; D uncertain. Germline V CDR1 and CDR2: MNHNS, SASEGT. The CDR3 sequence is 13 residues long. V was cut by 7 bases and J by 6 bases, with 13 bases left in between. CDR3 in amino acids: CASTQVLSQPQHF. The CDR3 region has the DNA TGTGCCAGCACTCAGGTTTTGAGTCAGCCCCAGCATTTT.

This clonotype was observed a handful of times. The chain combines TRBV7-9 with TRBJ2-5; 15 bases match TRBD2. This CDR3 is built from 17 residues. The trim removed 2 bases at V and 4 bases at J, leaving 5 bases unmatched. Germline loops: CDR1 SEHNR, CDR2 FQNEAQ (reference sequence). The CDR3 spells CASSLPGTSGRRETQYF. CDR3 bases: TGTGCCAGCAGCTTACCCGGGACTAGCGGGAGGCGAGAGACCCAGTACTTC.

This chain connects TRBV3-1 to TRBJ2-5; 9 bases fit TRBD2. The CDR3 extends over 17 amino acids. Germline CDR1 LGHDT, CDR2 YNNKEL (reference sequence). V gave up 4 bases and J gave up 2 bases; unmatched junction bases: 11. CDR3 in amino acids: CASSRPLAGGLQETQYF. The CDR3 DNA reads TGTGCCAGCAGCCGTCCTCTGGCGGGAGGGCTGCAAGAGACCCAGTACTTC.

The sample holds many counts of this clonotype. This sequence joins TRBV5-5 and TRBJ1-1; 9 positions agree with TRBD1. CDR3 length: 17 amino acids. V gave up 2 bases and J gave up 0 bases; unmatched junction bases: 8. CDR1 and CDR2 from the germline V gene are SGHKS and YYEKEE (reference sequence). The CDR3 protein is CASSLGTGWWMNTEAFF. CDR3 coding DNA: TGTGCCAGCAGCTTAGGGACAGGGTGGTGGATGAACACTGAAGCTTTCTTT.

V gene TRBV4-2 combines with J gene TRBJ2-7, with D possibly matching TRBD1 (6 bases). Germline lookup yields CDR1 LGHNA and CDR2 YNFKEQ. Deletions cut 1 base from V and 0 bases from J, with 13 bases between. The CDR3 has 16 residues. The CDR3 DNA reads as TGTGCCAGCAGCCAAGTATGGGGACATGACTCCTACGAGCAGTACTTC. Residues: CASSQVWGHDSYEQYF.

This clonotype has ten or more counts. The genes are TRBV10-3 and TRBJ1-2; 8 bases line up with TRBD1. CDR1 and CDR2 from the germline V gene are ENHRY and SYGVKD. V dropped 2 bases and J dropped 6; count of bases not matched to a gene: 5. The CDR3 covers 14 residues. CDR3 protein: CAISETPTGDGYTF. CDR3 in DNA: TGTGCCATCAGTGAGACCCCGACAGGGGATGGCTACACCTTC.

This chain links TRBV9 with TRBJ2-3; D is possibly TRBD1 (5 bases). In germline, CDR1 is SGDLS, CDR2 YYNGEE. CDR3 size: 13 residues. Trimming pared 3 bases from V and 2 bases from J, leaving 7 bases between. CDR3 sequence (DNA): TGTGCCAGCAGCGGACAGACCACAGATACGCAGTATTTT. This translates into CASSGQTTDTQYF.

J is TRBJ2-1 and V is TRBV20-1; the match to TRBD2 covers 9 bases. V lost 2 bases and J lost 4; bases outside the gene matches: 12. This CDR3 is 17 amino acids long. The germline V gene encodes CDR1 DFQATT and CDR2 SNEGSKA (reference sequence). The CDR3 protein is CSARSSGLAGNYNEQFF. Here the CDR3 DNA reads TGCAGTGCTAGATCCTCCGGGCTAGCGGGGAATTACAATGAGCAGTTCTTC.

This clonotype was observed once. The chain links TRBV14 to TRBJ2-5; either TRBD1 or TRBD2 may fit D (6 bases each). CDR3 size: 16 residues. Trimming removed 1 base from V and 4 bases from J, with 16 bases in between. Germline V lookup: CDR1 SGHDN, CDR2 FVKESK. The CDR3 nucleotides are TGTGCCAGCAGCCAAGGGGGGGCCCGGCTAGGAGAGACCCAGTACTTC. Amino acid sequence: CASSQGGARLGETQYF. Full variable domain (outside the CDR3, taken from reference TRBV14 and TRBJ2-5): EAGVTQFPSHSVIEKGQTVTLRCDPISGHDNLYWYRRVMGKEIKFLLHFVKESKQDESGMPNNRFLAERTGGTYSTLKVQPAELEDSGVYFCASSQGGARLGETQYFGPGTRLLVL.

The V and J genes are TRBV20-1 and TRBJ1-1; D gene uncertain. Per the germline V gene, CDR1 is DFQATT and CDR2 is SNEGSKA (reference sequence). CDR3 length: 13 amino acids. The V gene lost 3 bases and the J gene lost 2 bases, with 10 bases spanning the gap. The CDR3 spells CSASSSGNTEAFF. The CDR3, as DNA: TGCAGTGCTAGCTCCTCGGGAAACACTGAAGCTTTCTTT.

This clonotype was recorded a few times. V usage is TRBV6-2 or TRBV6-3 and J usage is TRBJ2-1; TRBD2 aligns across 8 bases. The CDR3 runs to 15 residues. Looked up from germline, CDR1 is MNHEY and CDR2 is SVGEGT. The junction had 9 bases not matched to a gene; V was cut back by 7 bases and J by 4 bases. The CDR3 here is CASTLSSGKYNEQFF. The CDR3 DNA reads TGTGCCAGCACCCTAAGTAGCGGGAAGTACAATGAGCAGTTCTTC.

The chain carries TRBV6-5 and TRBJ1-5; perhaps TRBD1 as D (5 bases). Trimming cost V 4 bases and J 6 bases, with 19 bases left between them. Germline V CDR1 and CDR2: MNHEY, SVGAGI. The CDR3 loop spans 16 amino acids. The DNA for the CDR3 is TGTGCCAGCAGTTCCCAAGGACGGGGGTCAGGTCAGCCCCAGCATTTT. As protein: CASSSQGRGSGQPQHF.

This clonotype was seen many times. One end of the junction fails to match germline, which may point to a read error. This chain connects TRBV5-1 to TRBJ1-1; possible D gene TRBD1, 6 bases. The CDR3 sequence is 15 residues long. Per the germline V gene, CDR1 is SGHRS and CDR2 is YFSETQ. The CDR3 sequence: CASSLGGQGNTEAFF. The CDR3 DNA sequence: TGTGCCAGCAGTTTAGGGGGGCAGGGAAACACTGAAGCTTTCTTT.

This clonotype has at least ten counts. This chain uses TRBV5-1 with TRBJ2-7; no clear D. Germline V gene lookup returns CDR1 SGHRS and CDR2 YFSETQ. With 2 bases removed from V and 0 bases from J, the gap between germline ends came to 12 bases. The CDR3 has 15 residues. In DNA form, the CDR3 reads TGCGCCAGCAGCTTCAGCGACGGCGTCTCCTACGAGCAGTACTTC. Protein product: CASSFSDGVSYEQYF.

The J gene is TRBJ2-7, the V gene TRBV28; 12 bases are shared with TRBD2. The germline CDR1 and CDR2 sequences are MDHEN and SYDVKM. CDR3 length: 16 amino acids. The J segment lost 4 bases and the V segment lost 5 bases, leaving 9 bases of the junction unmatched. The CDR3 DNA reads as TGTGCCAGCAGTCCAACAACTAGCGGGGGGATTTACGAGCAGTACTTC. Its protein is CASSPTTSGGIYEQYF.

This clonotype has just a few counts. CDR3 amino acids: CATSRDVGRVGLSGYTF. CDR3 sequence (DNA): TGTGCCACCAGCAGAGATGTGGGCAGGGTTGGATTGAGCGGCTACACCTTC. The chain employs TRBV15 and TRBJ1-2; D may be TRBD1 (5 bases). The CDR3 length is 17 residues. The V end lost 0 bases, the J end lost 8 bases, and 22 bases lay between the germline ends. CDR1 is LNHNV and CDR2 is YYDKDF in the germline V gene (reference sequence).

This clonotype was observed a few times. The chain links TRBV7-9 to TRBJ1-2; D not resolved. In germline, CDR1 is SEHNR, CDR2 FQNEAQ (reference sequence). This CDR3 contains 16 residues. Trimming stripped 1 base from V and 0 bases from J, with 12 bases between. CDR3 in DNA: TGTGCCAGCAGCTTAGTCGGGCAGGAAACTAACTATGGCTACACCTTC. Translated: CASSLVGQETNYGYTF. The whole variable domain, remainder taken from reference TRBV7-9 and TRBJ1-2, is DTGVSQNPRHKITKRGQNVTFRCDPISEHNRLYWYRQTLGQGPEFLTYFQNEAQLEKSRLLSDRFSAERPKGSFSTLEIQRTEQGDSAMYLCASSLVGQETNYGYTFGSGTRLTVV.

This chain joins TRBV7-9 and TRBJ1-1; D perhaps matches TRBD1 (5 bases). Trimming removed 5 bases at V and 4 bases at J, with 11 bases between. Germline V CDR1 and CDR2: SEHNR, FQNEAQ (reference sequence). The CDR3 loop spans 13 amino acids. CDR3 coding DNA: TGTGCCAGCAGCCGAAACCAGGGCACTGAAGCTTTCTTT. Amino acids: CASSRNQGTEAFF. The entire variable domain, with the rest obtained from reference TRBV7-9 and TRBJ1-1, is as follows: DTGVSQNPRHKITKRGQNVTFRCDPISEHNRLYWYRQTLGQGPEFLTYFQNEAQLEKSRLLSDRFSAERPKGSFSTLEIQRTEQGDSAMYLCASSRNQGTEAFFGQGTRLTVV.

This clonotype was observed a few times. The V call is TRBV3-1, the J call TRBJ1-3, with 12 bases lining up with TRBD1. The CDR3 is 19 residues long. The germline CDR1 and CDR2 sequences are LGHDT and YNNKEL (reference sequence). Trimming cost V 4 bases and J 7 bases; bases outside gene matches: 17. CDR3 sequence reads: CASSLSGTGGSTTRNTIYF. Written as DNA, the CDR3 is TGTGCCAGCAGCCTTTCCGGGACAGGGGGCTCCACTACGCGGAACACCATATATTTT.

This clonotype was counted many times. The chain combines TRBV12-3 or TRBV12-4 with TRBJ1-1, with 11 bases matching TRBD1. The junction had 4 bases not matched to a gene; V was cut back by 1 base and J by 3 bases. There are 16 residues in the CDR3. CDR3 amino acids: CASSLGTGGLHTEAFF. In DNA form, the CDR3 reads TGTGCCAGCAGTTTAGGGACAGGGGGCCTACACACTGAAGCTTTCTTT.

The chain employs TRBV6-5 and TRBJ1-2; TRBD1 aligns across 10 bases. J was trimmed by 5 bases and V by 5 bases; bases with no gene match: 17. The CDR3 consists of 18 residues. CDR1 is MNHEY, CDR2 SVGAGI, per germline. CDR3 amino acids: CASSLRGSDRGRGYGYTF. In DNA, the CDR3 is TGTGCCAGCAGTCTACGGGGATCGGACAGGGGGAGAGGTTATGGCTACACCTTC.

This clonotype was observed a few times. At one end the junction does not follow the germline gene, possibly because of a read error. The V and J genes are TRBV28 and TRBJ2-7; TRBD1 is a possible D gene (5 bases). Germline CDR1 is MDHEN and CDR2 is SYDVKM. The CDR3 loop spans 13 amino acids. The CDR3 bases are TGTGCCAGCGGTTTATCAGGGCCCTACGAGCAGTACTTC. This translates into CASGLSGPYEQYF. The whole variable domain, filled in from reference TRBV28 and TRBJ2-7, reads DVKVTQSSRYLVKRTGEKVFLECVQDMDHENMFWYRQDPGLGLRLIYFSYDVKMKEKGDIPEGYSVSREKKERFSLILESASTNQTSMYLCASGLSGPYEQYFGPGTRLTVT.

The chain is built from TRBV6-5 and TRBJ2-7; the D gene could be TRBD1 or TRBD2 (7 bases each). Trimming took off 2 bases at V and 3 bases at J, with 20 bases between the two ends. The length of the CDR3 is 17 residues. Germline V gives CDR1 MNHEY, CDR2 SVGAGI. The CDR3 region is CASSYPRGGPLGYEQYF. In DNA, the CDR3 is TGTGCCAGCAGTTACCCCAGGGGGGGGCCGCTGGGCTACGAGCAGTACTTC.